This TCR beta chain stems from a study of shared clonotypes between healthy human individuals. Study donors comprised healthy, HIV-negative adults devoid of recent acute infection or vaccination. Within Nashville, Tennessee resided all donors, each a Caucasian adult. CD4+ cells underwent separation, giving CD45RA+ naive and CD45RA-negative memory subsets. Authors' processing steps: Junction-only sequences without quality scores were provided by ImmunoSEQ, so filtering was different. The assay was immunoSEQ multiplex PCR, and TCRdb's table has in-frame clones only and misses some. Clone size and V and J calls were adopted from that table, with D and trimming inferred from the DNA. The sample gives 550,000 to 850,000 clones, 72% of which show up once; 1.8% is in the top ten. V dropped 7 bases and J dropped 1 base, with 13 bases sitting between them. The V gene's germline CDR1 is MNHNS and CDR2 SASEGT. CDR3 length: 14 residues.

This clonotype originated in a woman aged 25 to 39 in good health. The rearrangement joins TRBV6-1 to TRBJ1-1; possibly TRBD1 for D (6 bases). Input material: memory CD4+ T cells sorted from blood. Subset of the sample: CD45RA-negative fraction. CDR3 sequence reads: CASNLDRANTEAFF. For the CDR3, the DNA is TGTGCCAGCAACCTGGACAGAGCGAACACTGAAGCTTTCTTT.